This T cell receptor beta chain derives from a study of beta chain features in type 1 diabetes. Study-level findings and limits: Diminished insertions and augmented deletions at VDJ junctions characterized type 1 diabetes patients.

Via CD45RO/CCR7/CD25/CD127/CD95/CD27, cells of the CD4+ naive, central memory, regulatory and stem cell-like memory subsets were sorted. What was sequenced were expressed TCRB transcripts, since all of the isolated RNA had been reverse transcribed. Assay: immunoSEQ multiplex PCR; the TCRdb copy retains only in-frame clones and omits some. The table lists 300,000 to 400,000 clones, 10% to 15% of them singletons. This clone has more than one count but fewer than ten. What it recognizes is unknown. V dropped 0 bases and J dropped 6; count of bases not matched to a gene: 2. Germline V CDR1 and CDR2: MNHNS, SASEGT. The length of the CDR3 is 15 residues.

V and J are TRBV6-1 and TRBJ2-2, with TRBD2 identical over 9 bases. The clonotype comes from a man aged 18 to 30 in good health. The sample taken for sequencing was naive CD4+ T cells from blood. The CDR3 here is CASSEASGRSGELFF. The CDR3 nucleotides read TGTGCCAGCAGTGAAGCTAGCGGGAGATCCGGGGAGCTGTTTTTT.